This T cell receptor (beta chain) was recorded in a study of regulatory T cells in long-lasting Graves disease. Broader study findings: Study was limited to peripheral blood, excluding thyroid tissue. New patients shared 1,000 or so public clonotypes, and persistent patients shared more, with a few thousand.

With iRepertoire HTBI primers and Arm-PCR of CDR3 regions, TCR beta libraries were built. One entry per CDR3 protein results from TCRdb running MiXCR on the multiplex PCR reads. The table shows 430,000 or so distinct CDR3 sequences, with around a fifth occurring only once. Time point denoted: persistent/refractory GD, antithyroid drugs over 5 years with positive TRAb. The TCR library was made from RNA that had been extracted from PBMCs in TRIzol. The collection involved drawing approximately 9 milliliters of peripheral blood into EDTA tubes. The V end was cut by 4 bases, the J end by 6 bases, with 16 bases between. This CDR3 is built from 13 residues. Germline CDR1 and CDR2: SQVTM and ANQGSEA. This clonotype was seen at least ten times. Its cognate antigen is unknown.

The receptor was derived from a female donor with Graves disease. The sample here was peripheral blood mononuclear cells (PBMCs), taken when the disease was refractory, from a patient treated with antithyroid drugs. The chain carries TRBV29-1 and TRBJ2-7, with D hard to call. DNA for the CDR3: TGCAGCGTTGCTTCAGTAGAAGGAAGCGAGCAGTACTTC. It yields the protein CSVASVEGSEQYF.